The present entry profiles one T cell receptor beta chain with its context. The sample belongs to a study of PD-L1 blockade in urothelial cancer. The data were produced by immunoSEQ multiplex PCR, yet TCRdb's version contains in-frame clones alone and is incomplete. The sample yields more than 90,000 clones, about nine tenths seen once. The CDR3 totals 15 residues. V was clipped by 4 bases and J by 1 base; unmatched bases: 1. Germline loops: CDR1 MGHRA, CDR2 YSYEKL. Noted time point: pretreatment peripheral blood. Here the sequenced sample was PBMCs, taken around atezolizumab (anti-PD-L1) treatment. The origin of this receptor is a man aged 55 to 70 with urothelial cancer. The chain carries TRBV4-1 and TRBJ2-5; 12 nucleotides align to TRBD1. CDR3: CASSPGQGAQETQYF. CDR3 DNA sequence: TGCGCCAGCAGCCCGGGACAGGGGGCCCAAGAGACCCAGTACTTC.